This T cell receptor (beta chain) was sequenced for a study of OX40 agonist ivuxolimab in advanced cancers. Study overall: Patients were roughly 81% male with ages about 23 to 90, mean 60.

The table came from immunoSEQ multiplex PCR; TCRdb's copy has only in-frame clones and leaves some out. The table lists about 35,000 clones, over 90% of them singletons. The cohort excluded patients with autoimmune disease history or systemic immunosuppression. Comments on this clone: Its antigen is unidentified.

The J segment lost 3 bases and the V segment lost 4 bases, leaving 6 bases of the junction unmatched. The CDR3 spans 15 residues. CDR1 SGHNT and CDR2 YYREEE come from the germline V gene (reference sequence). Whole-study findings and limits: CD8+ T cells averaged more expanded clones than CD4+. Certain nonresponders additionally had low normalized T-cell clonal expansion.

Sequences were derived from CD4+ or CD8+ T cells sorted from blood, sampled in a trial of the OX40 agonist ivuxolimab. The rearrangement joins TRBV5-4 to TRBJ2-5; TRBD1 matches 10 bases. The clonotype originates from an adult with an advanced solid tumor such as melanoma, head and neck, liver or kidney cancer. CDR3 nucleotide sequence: TGTGCCAGCAGCCGGGTGACAGGGGGCGAAGAGACCCAGTACTTC. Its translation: CASSRVTGGEETQYF.